This T cell receptor (beta chain) was documented in a study of cytomegalovirus exposure and HLA in healthy donors. As concerns this clone: Its antigen is unidentified.

Findings and caveats of the study: Diagnosis of cytomegalovirus status made by the classifier reportedly showed high specificity and sensitivity.

V lost 4 bases and J 1 base, leaving 8 bases between the germline ends. Germline CDR1 reads SGHRS; CDR2 reads YFSETQ. The CDR3 covers 14 residues. This PCR relied on a set of 60 Vbeta primers and 13 Jbeta primers. Clones were sequenced by immunoSEQ multiplex PCR, and TCRdb holds only the in-frame ones, with some missing. The record lists over 100,000 clones, of which the ten most abundant hold approximately 3.7%. Sample: PBMCs. This TCR was sampled from a man under 40 in good health and CMV-seronegative. The V and J genes are TRBV5-1 and TRBJ2-2; a possible D gene is TRBD1 (6 bases). The CDR3 coding sequence is TGCGCCAGCAGCCAGGGGCGGAACACCGGGGAGCTGTTTTTT. Its translation: CASSQGRNTGELFF.